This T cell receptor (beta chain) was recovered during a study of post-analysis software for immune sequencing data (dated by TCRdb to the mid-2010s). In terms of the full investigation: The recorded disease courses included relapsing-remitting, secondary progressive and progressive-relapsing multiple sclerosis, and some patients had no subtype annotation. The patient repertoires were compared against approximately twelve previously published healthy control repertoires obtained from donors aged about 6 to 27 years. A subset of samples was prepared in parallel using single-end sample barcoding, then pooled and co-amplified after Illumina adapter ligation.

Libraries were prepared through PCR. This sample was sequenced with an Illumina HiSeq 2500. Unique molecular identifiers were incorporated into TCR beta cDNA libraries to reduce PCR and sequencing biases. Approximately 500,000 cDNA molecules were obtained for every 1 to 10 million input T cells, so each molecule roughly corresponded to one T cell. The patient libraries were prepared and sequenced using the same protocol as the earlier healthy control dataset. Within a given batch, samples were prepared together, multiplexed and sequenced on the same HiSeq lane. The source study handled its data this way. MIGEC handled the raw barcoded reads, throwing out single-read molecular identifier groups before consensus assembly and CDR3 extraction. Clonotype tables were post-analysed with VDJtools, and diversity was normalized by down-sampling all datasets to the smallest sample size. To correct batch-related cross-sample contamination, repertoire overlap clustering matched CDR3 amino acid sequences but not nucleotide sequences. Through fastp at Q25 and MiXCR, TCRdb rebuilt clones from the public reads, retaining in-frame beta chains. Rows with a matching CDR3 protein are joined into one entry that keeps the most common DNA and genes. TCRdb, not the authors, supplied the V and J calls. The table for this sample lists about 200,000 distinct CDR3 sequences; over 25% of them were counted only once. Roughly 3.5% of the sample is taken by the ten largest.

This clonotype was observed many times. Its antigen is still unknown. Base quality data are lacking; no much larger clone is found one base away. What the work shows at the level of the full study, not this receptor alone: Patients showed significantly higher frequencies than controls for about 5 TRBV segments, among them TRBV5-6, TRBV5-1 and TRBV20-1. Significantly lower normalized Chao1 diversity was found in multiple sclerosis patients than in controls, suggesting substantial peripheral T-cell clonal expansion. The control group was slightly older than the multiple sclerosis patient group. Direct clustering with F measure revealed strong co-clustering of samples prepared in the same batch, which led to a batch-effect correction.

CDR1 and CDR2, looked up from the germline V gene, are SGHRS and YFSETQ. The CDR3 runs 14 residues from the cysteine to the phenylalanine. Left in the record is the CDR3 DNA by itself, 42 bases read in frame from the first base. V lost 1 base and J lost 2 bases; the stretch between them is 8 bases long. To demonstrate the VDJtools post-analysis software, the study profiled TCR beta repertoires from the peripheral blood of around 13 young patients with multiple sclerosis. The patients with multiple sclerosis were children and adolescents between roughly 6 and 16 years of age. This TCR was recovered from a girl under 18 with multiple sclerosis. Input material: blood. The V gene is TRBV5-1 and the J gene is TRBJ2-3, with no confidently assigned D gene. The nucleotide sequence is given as TGCGCCAGCAGCTTGTGGAGAGACACAGATACGCAGTATTTT. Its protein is CASSLWRDTDTQYF. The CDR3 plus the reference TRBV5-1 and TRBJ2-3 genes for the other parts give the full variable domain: KAGVTQTPRYLIKTRGQQVTLSCSPISGHRSVSWYQQTPGQGLQFLFEYFSETQRNKGNFPGRFSGRQFSNSRSEMNVSTLELGDSALYLCASSLWRDTDTQYFGPGTRLTVL.